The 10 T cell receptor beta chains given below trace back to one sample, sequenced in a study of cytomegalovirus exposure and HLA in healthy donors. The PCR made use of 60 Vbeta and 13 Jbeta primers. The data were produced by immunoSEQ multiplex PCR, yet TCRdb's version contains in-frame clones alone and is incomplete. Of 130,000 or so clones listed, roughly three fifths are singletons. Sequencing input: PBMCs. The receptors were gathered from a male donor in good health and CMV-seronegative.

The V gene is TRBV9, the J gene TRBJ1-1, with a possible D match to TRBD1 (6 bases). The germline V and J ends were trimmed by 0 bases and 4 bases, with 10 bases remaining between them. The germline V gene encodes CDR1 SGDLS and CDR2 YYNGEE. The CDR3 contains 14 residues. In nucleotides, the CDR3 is TGTGCCAGCAGCGTAGCAGGGGTGAGCACTGAAGCTTTCTTT. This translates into CASSVAGVSTEAFF.

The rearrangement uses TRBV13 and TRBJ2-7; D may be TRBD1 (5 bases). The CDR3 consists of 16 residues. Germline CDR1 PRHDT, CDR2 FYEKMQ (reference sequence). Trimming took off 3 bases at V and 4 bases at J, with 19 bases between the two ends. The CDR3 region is CASSFLGVSTVYEQYF. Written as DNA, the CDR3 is TGTGCCAGCAGCTTTTTAGGGGTATCTACGGTTTACGAGCAGTACTTC.

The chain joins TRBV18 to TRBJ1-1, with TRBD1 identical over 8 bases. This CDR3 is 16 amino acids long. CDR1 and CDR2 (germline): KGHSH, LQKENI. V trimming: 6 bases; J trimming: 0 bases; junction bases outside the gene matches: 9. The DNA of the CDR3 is TGTGCCAGCTCGGCCGGGACAGGCAATCTGAACACTGAAGCTTTCTTT. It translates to CASSAGTGNLNTEAFF.

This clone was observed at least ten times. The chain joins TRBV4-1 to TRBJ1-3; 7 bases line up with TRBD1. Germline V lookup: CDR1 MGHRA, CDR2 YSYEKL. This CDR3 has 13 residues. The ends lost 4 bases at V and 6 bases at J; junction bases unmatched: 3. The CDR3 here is CASSRDSENTIYF. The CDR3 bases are TGCGCCAGCAGCCGGGACAGCGAAAACACCATATATTTT.

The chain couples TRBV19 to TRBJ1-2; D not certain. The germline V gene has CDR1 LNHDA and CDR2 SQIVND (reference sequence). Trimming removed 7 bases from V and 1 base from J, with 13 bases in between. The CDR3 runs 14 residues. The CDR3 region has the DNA TGTGCCAGTATTGGTATGGGGAGTAACTATGGCTACACCTTC. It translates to CASIGMGSNYGYTF.

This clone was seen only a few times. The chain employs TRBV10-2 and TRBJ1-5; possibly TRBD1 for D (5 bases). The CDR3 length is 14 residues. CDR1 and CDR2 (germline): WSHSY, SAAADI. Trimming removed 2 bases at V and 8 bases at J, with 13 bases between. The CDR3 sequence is CASSEAGRREPQHF. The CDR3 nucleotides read TGCGCCAGCAGTGAGGCCGGGCGCAGGGAGCCCCAGCATTTT.

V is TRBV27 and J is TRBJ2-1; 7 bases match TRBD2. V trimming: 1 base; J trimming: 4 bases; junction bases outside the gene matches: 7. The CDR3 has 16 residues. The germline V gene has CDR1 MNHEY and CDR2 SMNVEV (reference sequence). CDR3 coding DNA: TGTGCCAGCAGTTTATGGTTGGGGGGGGAATACAATGAGCAGTTCTTC. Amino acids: CASSLWLGGEYNEQFF.

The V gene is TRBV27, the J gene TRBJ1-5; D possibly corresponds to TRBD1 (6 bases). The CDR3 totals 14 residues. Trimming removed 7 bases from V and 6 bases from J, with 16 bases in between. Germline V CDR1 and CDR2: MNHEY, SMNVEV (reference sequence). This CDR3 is CASKRQGLSQPQHF. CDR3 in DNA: TGTGCCAGCAAGCGTCAGGGGCTGAGTCAGCCCCAGCATTTT.

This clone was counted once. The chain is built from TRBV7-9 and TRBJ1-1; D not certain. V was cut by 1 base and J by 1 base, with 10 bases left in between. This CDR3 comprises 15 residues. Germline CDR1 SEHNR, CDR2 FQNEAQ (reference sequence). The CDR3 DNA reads TGTGCCAGCAGCTTAGAGCCCGGGTCGAACACTGAAGCTTTCTTT. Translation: CASSLEPGSNTEAFF.

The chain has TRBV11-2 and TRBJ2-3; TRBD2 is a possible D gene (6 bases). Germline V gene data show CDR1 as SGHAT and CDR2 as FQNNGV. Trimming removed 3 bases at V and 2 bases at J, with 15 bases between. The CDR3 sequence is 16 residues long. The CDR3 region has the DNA TGTGCCAGCAGCTTTAGGGGCGGGGAGATCACAGATACGCAGTATTTT. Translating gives CASSFRGGEITDTQYF.